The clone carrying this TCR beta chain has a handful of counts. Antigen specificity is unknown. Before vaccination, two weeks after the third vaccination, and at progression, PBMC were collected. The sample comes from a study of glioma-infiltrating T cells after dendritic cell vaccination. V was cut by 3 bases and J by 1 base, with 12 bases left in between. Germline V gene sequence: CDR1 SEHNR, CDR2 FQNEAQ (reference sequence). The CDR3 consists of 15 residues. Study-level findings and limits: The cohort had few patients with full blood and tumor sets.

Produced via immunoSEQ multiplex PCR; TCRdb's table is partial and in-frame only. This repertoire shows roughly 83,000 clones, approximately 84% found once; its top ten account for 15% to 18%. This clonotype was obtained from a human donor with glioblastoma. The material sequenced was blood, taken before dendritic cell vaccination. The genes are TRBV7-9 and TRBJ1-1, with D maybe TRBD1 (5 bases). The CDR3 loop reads CASSLISGGNTEAFF. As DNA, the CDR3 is TGTGCCAGCAGCTTGATCTCGGGGGGGAACACTGAAGCTTTCTTT. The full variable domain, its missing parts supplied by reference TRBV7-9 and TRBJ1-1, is DTGVSQNPRHKITKRGQNVTFRCDPISEHNRLYWYRQTLGQGPEFLTYFQNEAQLEKSRLLSDRFSAERPKGSFSTLEIQRTEQGDSAMYLCASSLISGGNTEAFFGQGTRLTVV.